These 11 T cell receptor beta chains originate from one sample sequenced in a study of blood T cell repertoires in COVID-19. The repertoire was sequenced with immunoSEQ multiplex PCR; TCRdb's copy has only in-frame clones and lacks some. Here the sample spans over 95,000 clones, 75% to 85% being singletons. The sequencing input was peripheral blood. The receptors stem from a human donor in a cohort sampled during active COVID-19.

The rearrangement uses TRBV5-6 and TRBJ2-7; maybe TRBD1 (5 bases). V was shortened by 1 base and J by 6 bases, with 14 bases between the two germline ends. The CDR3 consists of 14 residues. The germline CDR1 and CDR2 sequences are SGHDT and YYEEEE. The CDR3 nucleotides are TGTGCCAGCAGCTTGTTGCGCAGGGCGATCGAGCAGTACTTC. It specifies CASSLLRRAIEQYF.

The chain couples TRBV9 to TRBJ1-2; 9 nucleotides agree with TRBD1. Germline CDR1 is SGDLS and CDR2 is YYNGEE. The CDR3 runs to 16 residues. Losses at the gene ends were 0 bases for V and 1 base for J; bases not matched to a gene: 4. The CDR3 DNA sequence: TGTGCCAGCAGCGTAGCCTGGACAGGGGATAACTATGGCTACACCTTC. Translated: CASSVAWTGDNYGYTF.

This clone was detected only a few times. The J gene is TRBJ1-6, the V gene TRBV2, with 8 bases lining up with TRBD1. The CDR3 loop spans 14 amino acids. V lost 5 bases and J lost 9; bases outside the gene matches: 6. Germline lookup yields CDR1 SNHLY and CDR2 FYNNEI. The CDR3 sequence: CASSSDRGSSPLHF. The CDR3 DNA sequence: TGTGCCAGCAGTTCCGACAGGGGTAGTTCACCCCTCCACTTT.

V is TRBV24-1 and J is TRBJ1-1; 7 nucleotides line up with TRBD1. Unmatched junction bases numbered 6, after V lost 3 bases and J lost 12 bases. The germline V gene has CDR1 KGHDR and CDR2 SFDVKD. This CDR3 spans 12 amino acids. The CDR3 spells CATSDVTGRSFF. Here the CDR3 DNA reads TGTGCCACCAGTGATGTGACAGGGCGCTCTTTCTTT.

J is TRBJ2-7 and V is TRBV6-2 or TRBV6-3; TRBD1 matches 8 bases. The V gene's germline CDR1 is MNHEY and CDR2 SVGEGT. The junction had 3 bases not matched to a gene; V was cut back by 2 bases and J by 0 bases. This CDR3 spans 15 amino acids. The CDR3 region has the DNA TGTGCCAGCAGTTACCGACAGGGGCACTCCTACGAGCAGTACTTC. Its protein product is CASSYRQGHSYEQYF.

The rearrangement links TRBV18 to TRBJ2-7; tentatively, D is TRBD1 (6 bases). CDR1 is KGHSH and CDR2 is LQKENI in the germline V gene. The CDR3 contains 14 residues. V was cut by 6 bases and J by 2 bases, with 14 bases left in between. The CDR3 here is CASSIGQLPYEQYF. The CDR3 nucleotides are TGTGCCAGCTCCATAGGACAGTTACCCTACGAGCAGTACTTC.

CDR3 amino acids: CASSQGPGTGENYGYTF. The CDR3 DNA reads TGTGCCAGCAGCCAAGGGCCTGGGACAGGGGAGAACTATGGCTACACCTTC. This sequence joins TRBV14 and TRBJ1-2; 10 nucleotides align to TRBD1. CDR1 SGHDN and CDR2 FVKESK come from the germline V gene. V dropped 1 base and J dropped 2; count of bases not matched to a gene: 7. The CDR3 spans 17 residues.

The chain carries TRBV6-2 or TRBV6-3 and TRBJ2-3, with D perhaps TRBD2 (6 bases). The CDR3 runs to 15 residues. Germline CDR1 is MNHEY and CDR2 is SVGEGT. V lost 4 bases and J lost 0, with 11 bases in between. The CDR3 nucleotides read TGTGCCAGCAGTTCGGGACTGTTGAGCACAGATACGCAGTATTTT. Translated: CASSSGLLSTDTQYF.

The CDR3 nucleotides are TGTGCCAGCTCACTCAAACCGGGACAGGGTACCTATAGCAATCAGCCCCAGCATTTT. As protein: CASSLKPGQGTYSNQPQHF. V and J are TRBV18 and TRBJ1-5; TRBD1 aligns across 9 bases. Per the germline V gene, CDR1 is KGHSH and CDR2 is LQKENI. After removal of 4 bases from V and 0 bases from J, the junction contained 13 bases not matched to a gene. The CDR3 spans 19 residues.

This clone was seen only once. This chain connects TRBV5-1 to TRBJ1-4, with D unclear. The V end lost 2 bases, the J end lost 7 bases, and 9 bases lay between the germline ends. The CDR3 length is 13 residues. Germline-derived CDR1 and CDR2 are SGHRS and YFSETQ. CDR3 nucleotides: TGCGCCAGCAGCTTCGGGGTATCTGAAAAACTGTTTTTT. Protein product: CASSFGVSEKLFF.

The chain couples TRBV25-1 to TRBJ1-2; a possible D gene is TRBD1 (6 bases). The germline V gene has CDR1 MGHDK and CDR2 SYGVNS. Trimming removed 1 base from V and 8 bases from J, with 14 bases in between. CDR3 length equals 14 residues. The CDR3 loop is CASSEFRTVEGYTF. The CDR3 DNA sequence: TGTGCCAGCAGTGAATTTCGGACAGTAGAAGGCTACACCTTC.